Listed here is a single T cell receptor (beta chain). Its antigen is currently unknown. From germline, CDR1 is MNHNY and CDR2 SVGAGI (reference sequence). The V segment lost 10 bases and the J segment 1 base; nucleotides outside the gene matches: 8. The CDR3 is 15 residues long. Focal radiation plus CTLA-4 blockade with ipilimumab was administered to patients who had chemo-refractory metastatic non-small-cell lung cancer. The data originate from a study of radiotherapy plus CTLA-4 blockade in lung cancer. Across the study: The study recorded objective responses in 15% to 20% of patients and disease control in 31%.

Generated by immunoSEQ multiplex PCR, the TCRdb table keeps only in-frame clones and is missing some. This repertoire shows about 14,000 clones, more than 70% found once; its top ten account for approximately 15%. Whole-study findings and limits: Researchers report tumor-derived TCR clones expanding in blood after radiotherapy plus ipilimumab. According to reports, early shifts in blood T cell clones, alongside interferon-beta, forecast response most accurately.

This specimen consisted of peripheral blood, obtained from a patient treated with radiotherapy plus ipilimumab. V usage is TRBV6-6 and J usage is TRBJ2-1; 9 bases line up with TRBD2. The sequence came from a human donor with non-small cell lung cancer that progressed on radiotherapy plus ipilimumab. Some clones in this sample may be carry-over from other donors' samples. The CDR3 here is CATNGAGGSYNEQFF. The CDR3 bases are TGTGCCACAAACGGCGCGGGAGGGTCCTACAATGAGCAGTTCTTC.